Listed below are T cell receptor beta chains from one sample, sequenced in a study of T cells in Graves' hyperthyroidism and ophthalmopathy. TCRdb re-called the multiplex PCR reads through MiXCR, storing one row per CDR3 protein. The table has around 530,000 distinct CDR3 sequences, about a sixth seen once. The sample consisted of blood. Receptor source: a woman under 30 with Graves' ophthalmopathy. The CDR3 runs from the conserved cysteine through the conserved F or W. D genes are given only for firm matches. Not all rows give a size; the values are once, few, many and, for expanded clones, a class.

j_gene,d_gene,len,v_gene,abundance,CDR3nt,CDR3aa
TRBJ2-1,TRBD1,12,TRBV24-1,few,TGTGCCACGTCCAGGGGGTTGAATGAGCAGTTCTTC,CATSRGLNEQFF
TRBJ1-5,.,15,TRBV7-9,many,TGTGCCAGCAGCAATGACCCGTACGGCAATCAGCCCCAGCATTTT,CASSNDPYGNQPQHF
TRBJ2-1,.,15,TRBV28,many,TGTGCCAGCAGCCGTGGGGGGGGCGCCTACAATGAGCAGTTCTTC,CASSRGGGAYNEQFF
TRBJ2-7,TRBD2,16,TRBV7-2,many,TGTGCCAGCAGCCCTCAGGCGGGAGGGTCCTCCTACGAGCAGTACTTC,CASSPQAGGSSYEQYF
TRBJ1-1,.,13,TRBV14,.,TGTGCCAGCAGCTTCGGGACTAGGACTGAAGCTTTCTTT,CASSFGTRTEAFF
TRBJ2-3,.,14,TRBV28,many,TGTGCCAGCAGCCGGGATCAACGAACAGATACGCAGTATTTT,CASSRDQRTDTQYF
TRBJ2-1,TRBD2,15,TRBV20-1,.,TGCAGTGCTAGAAATTCGCGGGGGGACTACAATGAGCAGTTCTTC,CSARNSRGDYNEQFF
TRBJ2-6,.,18,TRBV6-1,.,TGTGCCAGCAGTGGAGTTCCGGGGGCAGGCCCTGGGGCCAACGTCCTGACTTTC,CASSGVPGAGPGANVLTF
TRBJ2-7,.,13,TRBV2,many,TGTGCCAGCAGTGAAGCGCTTGGCTACGAGCAGTACTTC,CASSEALGYEQYF
TRBJ1-1,.,14,TRBV4-2,many,TGTGCCAGCAGCCAAGGTGACAAGAACACTGAAGCTTTCTTT,CASSQGDKNTEAFF